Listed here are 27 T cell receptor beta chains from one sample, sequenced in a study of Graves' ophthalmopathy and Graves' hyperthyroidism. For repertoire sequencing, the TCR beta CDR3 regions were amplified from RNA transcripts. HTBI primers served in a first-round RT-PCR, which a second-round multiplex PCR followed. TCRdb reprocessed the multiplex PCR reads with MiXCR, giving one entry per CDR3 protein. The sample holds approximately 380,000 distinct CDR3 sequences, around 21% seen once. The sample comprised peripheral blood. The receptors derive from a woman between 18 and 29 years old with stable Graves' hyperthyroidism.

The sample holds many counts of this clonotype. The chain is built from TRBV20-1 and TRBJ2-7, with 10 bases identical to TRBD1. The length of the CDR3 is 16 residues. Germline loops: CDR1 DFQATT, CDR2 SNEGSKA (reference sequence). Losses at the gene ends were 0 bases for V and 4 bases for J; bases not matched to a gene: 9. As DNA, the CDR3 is TGCAGTGCTAGAGATGACTTCGGACAGGGGGGATACGAGCAGTACTTC. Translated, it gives CSARDDFGQGGYEQYF.

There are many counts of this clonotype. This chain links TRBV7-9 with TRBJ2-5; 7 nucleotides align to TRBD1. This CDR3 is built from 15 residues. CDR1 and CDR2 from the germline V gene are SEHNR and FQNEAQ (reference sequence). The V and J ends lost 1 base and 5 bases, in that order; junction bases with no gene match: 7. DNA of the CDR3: TGTGCCAGCAGCTTAGGTGACAGGGTCTGGGAGACCCAGTACTTC. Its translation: CASSLGDRVWETQYF.

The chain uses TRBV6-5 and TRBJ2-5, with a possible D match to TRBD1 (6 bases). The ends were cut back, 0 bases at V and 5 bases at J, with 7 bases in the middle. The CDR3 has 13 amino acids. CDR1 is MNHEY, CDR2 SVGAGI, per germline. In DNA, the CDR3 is TGTGCCAGCAGTTACTCGGGGGCTGAGACCCAGTACTTC. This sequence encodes CASSYSGAETQYF.

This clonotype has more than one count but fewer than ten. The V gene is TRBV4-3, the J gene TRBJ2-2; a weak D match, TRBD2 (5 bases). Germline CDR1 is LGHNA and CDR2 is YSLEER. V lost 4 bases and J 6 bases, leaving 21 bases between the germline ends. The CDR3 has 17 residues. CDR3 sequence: CASSPAGSGGPPGELFF. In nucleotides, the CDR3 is TGCGCCAGCAGCCCAGCCGGCAGCGGAGGCCCCCCCGGGGAGCTGTTTTTT.

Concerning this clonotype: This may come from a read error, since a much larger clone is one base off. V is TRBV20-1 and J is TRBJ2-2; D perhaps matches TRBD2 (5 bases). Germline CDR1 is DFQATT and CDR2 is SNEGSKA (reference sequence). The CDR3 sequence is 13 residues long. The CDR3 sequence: CSARGHVTGELLF. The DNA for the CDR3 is TGCAGTGCTAGAGGACACGTCACCGGGGAGCTGTTGTTT.

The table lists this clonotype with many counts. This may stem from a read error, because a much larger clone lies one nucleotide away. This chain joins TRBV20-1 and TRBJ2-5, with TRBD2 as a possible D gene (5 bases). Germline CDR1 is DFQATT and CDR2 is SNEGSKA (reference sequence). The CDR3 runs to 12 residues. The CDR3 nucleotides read TGCAGTGTTAGAGTAGGAGGAGAGACCCAGTACTTC. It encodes CSVRVGGETQYF.

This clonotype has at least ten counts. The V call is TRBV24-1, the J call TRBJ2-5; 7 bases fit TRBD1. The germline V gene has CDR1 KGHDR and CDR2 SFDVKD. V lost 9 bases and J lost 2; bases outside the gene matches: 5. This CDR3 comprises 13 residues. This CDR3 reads CATSGQFQETQYF. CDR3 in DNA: TGTGCCACCTCGGGACAGTTTCAAGAGACCCAGTACTTC.

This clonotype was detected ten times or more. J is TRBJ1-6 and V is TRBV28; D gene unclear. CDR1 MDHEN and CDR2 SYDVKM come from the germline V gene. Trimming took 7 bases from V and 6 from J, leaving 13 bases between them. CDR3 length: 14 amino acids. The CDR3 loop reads CASTFGSTNSPLHF. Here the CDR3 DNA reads TGTGCCAGCACATTCGGGTCGACTAATTCACCCCTCCACTTT.

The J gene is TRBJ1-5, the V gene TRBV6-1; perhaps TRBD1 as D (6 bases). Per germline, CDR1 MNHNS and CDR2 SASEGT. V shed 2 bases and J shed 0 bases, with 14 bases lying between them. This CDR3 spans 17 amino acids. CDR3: CASSEYGTTFSNQPQHF. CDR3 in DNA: TGTGCCAGCAGTGAATACGGGACAACCTTTAGCAATCAGCCCCAGCATTTT.

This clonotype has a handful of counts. The CDR3 protein is CASSSMQKGARAFF. The CDR3 DNA reads TGTGCCAGCAGTTCGATGCAGAAGGGGGCTCGGGCTTTCTTT. The rearrangement joins TRBV6-5 to TRBJ1-1; 7 bases agree with TRBD1. V was clipped by 4 bases and J by 11 bases; unmatched bases: 13. The CDR3 consists of 14 residues. CDR1 is MNHEY and CDR2 is SVGAGI in the germline V gene.

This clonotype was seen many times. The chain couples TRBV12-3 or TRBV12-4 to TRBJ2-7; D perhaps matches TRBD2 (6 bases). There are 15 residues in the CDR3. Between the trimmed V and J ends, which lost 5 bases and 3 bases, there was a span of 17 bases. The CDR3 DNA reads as TGTGCCAGCAGTAAATACCGGGACTTCCTCTACGAGCAGTACTTC. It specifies CASSKYRDFLYEQYF.

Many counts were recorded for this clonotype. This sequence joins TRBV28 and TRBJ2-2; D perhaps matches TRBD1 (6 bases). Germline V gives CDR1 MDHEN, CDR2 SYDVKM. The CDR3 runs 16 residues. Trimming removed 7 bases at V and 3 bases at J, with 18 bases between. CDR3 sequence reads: CASTPWAGADTGELFF. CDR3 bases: TGTGCCAGCACCCCTTGGGCAGGGGCGGACACCGGGGAGCTGTTTTTT. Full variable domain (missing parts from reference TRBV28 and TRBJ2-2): DVKVTQSSRYLVKRTGEKVFLECVQDMDHENMFWYRQDPGLGLRLIYFSYDVKMKEKGDIPEGYSVSREKKERFSLILESASTNQTSMYLCASTPWAGADTGELFFGEGSRLTVL.

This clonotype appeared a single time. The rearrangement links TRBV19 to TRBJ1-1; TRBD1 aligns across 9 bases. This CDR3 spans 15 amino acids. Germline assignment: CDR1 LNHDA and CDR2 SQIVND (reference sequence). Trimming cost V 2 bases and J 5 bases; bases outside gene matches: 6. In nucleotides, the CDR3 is TGTGCCAGTAGTATACCGGGACAGGGATTAACTGAAGCTTTCTTT. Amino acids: CASSIPGQGLTEAFF.

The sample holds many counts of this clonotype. The CDR3 protein is CSAPWTGGKLNTEAFF. CDR3 coding DNA: TGCAGTGCCCCCTGGACAGGGGGTAAGTTGAACACTGAAGCTTTCTTT. This chain uses TRBV20-1 with TRBJ1-1; 10 nucleotides align to TRBD1. The CDR3 has 16 residues. The germline V gene has CDR1 DFQATT and CDR2 SNEGSKA (reference sequence). Trimming cost V 6 bases and J 0 bases; bases outside gene matches: 10.

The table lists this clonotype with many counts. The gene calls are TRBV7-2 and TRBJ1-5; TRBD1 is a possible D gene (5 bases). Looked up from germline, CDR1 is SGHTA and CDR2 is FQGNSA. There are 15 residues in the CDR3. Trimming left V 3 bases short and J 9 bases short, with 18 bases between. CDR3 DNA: TGTGCCAGCAGCTTGTCCGGGACGGCCAGCGGGCCCCAGCATTTT. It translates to CASSLSGTASGPQHF.

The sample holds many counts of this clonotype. DNA of the CDR3: TGCAGCGTCCAGACCGGGACAGGGGCGTTCGGCGAGCAGTACTTC. Translated, it gives CSVQTGTGAFGEQYF. The rearrangement joins TRBV29-1 to TRBJ2-7, with 10 bases that match TRBD1. V gave up 6 bases and J gave up 6 bases; unmatched junction bases: 14. This CDR3 has 15 amino acids. Looked up from germline, CDR1 is SQVTM and CDR2 is ANQGSEA.

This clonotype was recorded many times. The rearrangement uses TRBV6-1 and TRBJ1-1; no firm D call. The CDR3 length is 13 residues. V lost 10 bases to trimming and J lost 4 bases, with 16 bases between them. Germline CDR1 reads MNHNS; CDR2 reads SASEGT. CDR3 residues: CANGRTVGTEAFF. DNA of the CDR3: TGTGCCAATGGGCGGACGGTTGGCACTGAAGCTTTCTTT.

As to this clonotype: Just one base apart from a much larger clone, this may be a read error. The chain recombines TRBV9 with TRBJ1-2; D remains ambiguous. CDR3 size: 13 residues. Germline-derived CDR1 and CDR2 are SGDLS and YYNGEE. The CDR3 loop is CSSSAVANYGYTF. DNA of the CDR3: TGTTCCAGCAGCGCTGTAGCTAACTATGGCTACACCTTC.

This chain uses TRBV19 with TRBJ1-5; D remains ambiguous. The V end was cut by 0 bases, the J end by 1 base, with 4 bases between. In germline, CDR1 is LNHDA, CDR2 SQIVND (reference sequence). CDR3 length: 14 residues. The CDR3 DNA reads TGTGCCAGTAGTATAGATCCCAGCAATCAGCCCCAGCATTTT. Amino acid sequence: CASSIDPSNQPQHF.

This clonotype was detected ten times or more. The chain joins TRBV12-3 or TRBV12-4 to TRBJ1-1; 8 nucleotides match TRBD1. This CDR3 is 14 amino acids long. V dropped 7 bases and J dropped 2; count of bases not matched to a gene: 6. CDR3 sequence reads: CASNPQGENTEAFF. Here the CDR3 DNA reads TGTGCCAGCAACCCACAGGGGGAAAACACTGAAGCTTTCTTT.

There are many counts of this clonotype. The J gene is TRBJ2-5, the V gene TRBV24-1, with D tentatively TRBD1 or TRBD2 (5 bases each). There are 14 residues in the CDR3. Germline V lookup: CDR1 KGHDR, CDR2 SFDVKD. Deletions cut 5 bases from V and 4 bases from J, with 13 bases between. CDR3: CATSVPGGGETQYF. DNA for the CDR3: TGTGCCACCAGTGTCCCTGGTGGGGGAGAGACCCAGTACTTC.

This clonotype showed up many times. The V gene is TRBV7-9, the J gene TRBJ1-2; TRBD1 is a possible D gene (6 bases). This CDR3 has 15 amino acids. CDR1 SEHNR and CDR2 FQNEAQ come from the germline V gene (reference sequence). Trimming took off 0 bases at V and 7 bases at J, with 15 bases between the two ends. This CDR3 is CASSLASGTLIGYTF. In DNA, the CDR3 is TGTGCCAGCAGCTTAGCCTCCGGGACATTGATTGGCTACACCTTC.

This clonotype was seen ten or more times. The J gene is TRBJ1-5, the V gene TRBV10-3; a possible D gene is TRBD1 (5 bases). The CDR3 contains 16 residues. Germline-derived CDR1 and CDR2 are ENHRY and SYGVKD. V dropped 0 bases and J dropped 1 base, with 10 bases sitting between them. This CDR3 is CAISESAGTSNQPQHF. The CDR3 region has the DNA TGTGCCATCAGTGAGTCTGCGGGGACGAGCAATCAGCCCCAGCATTTT.

In DNA, the CDR3 is TGCGCCAGCAGCTCCCCAACGGACAGGGGGCAGTACGAGCAGTACTTC. This gives the protein CASSSPTDRGQYEQYF. The chain joins TRBV5-1 to TRBJ2-7; 11 nucleotides match TRBD1. From germline, CDR1 is SGHRS and CDR2 YFSETQ. The CDR3 runs to 16 residues. V trimming: 3 bases; J trimming: 4 bases; junction bases outside the gene matches: 9.

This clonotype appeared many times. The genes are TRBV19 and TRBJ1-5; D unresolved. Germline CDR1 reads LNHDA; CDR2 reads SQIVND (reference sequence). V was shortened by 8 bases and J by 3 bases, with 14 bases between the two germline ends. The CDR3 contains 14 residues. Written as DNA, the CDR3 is TGTGCCAGTTCCGACGGACTGTTCAATCAGCCCCAGCATTTT. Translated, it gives CASSDGLFNQPQHF.

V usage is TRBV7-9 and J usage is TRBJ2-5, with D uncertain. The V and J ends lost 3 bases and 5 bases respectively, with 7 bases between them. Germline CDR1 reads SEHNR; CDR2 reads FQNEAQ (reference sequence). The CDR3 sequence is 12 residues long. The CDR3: CASSLKAETQYF. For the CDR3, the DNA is TGTGCCAGCAGCTTGAAAGCTGAGACCCAGTACTTC.

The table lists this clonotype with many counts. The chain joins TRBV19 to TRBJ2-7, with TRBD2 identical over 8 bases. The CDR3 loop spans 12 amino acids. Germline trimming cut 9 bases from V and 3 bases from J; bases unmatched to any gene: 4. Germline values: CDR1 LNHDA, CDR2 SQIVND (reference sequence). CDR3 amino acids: CASGRAVYEQYF. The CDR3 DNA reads TGTGCCAGCGGGAGGGCCGTCTACGAGCAGTACTTC.